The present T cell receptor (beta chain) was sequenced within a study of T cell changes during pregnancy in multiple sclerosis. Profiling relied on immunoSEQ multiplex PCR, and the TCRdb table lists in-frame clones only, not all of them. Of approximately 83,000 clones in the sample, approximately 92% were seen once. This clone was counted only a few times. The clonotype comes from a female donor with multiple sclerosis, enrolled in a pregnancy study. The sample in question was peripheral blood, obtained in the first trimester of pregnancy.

DNA of the CDR3: TGTGCCAGCAGCCAAAAGCAGGGCTCTGGAAACACCATATATTTT. Protein sequence: CASSQKQGSGNTIYF. The chain combines TRBV4-2 with TRBJ1-3, with a weak D call TRBD1 (5 bases). This CDR3 spans 15 amino acids. CDR1 and CDR2 from the germline V gene are LGHNA and YNFKEQ. V was shortened by 2 bases and J by 0 bases, with 8 bases between the two germline ends.